This T cell receptor (beta chain) originates from a study of T cell responses to AZD1222 COVID-19 vaccine. Whole-study results and caveats: A reported finding is that nearly half of spike-specific TCRs target unmutated variant regions. Spike-wide vaccine-associated CD4 TCRs dominated at 160-218 and 743-854.

V shed 1 base, J shed 5 bases, and the junction held 6 bases outside the gene matches. Per germline, CDR1 LNHDA and CDR2 SQIVND (reference sequence). This CDR3 comprises 16 residues. Comment on this clone: The antigen remains unidentified.

Sequenced by immunoSEQ multiplex PCR; TCRdb stores in-frame clones only, minus some. The table has 150,000 to 200,000 clones, roughly nine tenths seen once. The receptor was isolated from an adult who received the AZD1222 COVID-19 vaccine. The input for sequencing was peripheral blood, taken 28 days after the second AZD1222 dose. The rearrangement links TRBV19 to TRBJ1-5; 9 nucleotides agree with TRBD1. The CDR3 nucleotides are TGTGCCAGTAGTATAGGGGGGGACAGGGTGTATCAGCCCCAGCATTTT. Protein: CASSIGGDRVYQPQHF.